These 11 T cell receptor beta chains were all obtained from the same sample, sequenced in a study of cytomegalovirus exposure and HLA in healthy donors (dated by TCRdb to about 2017). Libraries were made using the immunoSEQ multiplex PCR assay. For the multiplex PCR, a mixture combining 60 forward primers for TCR Vbeta segments and 13 reverse primers for TCR Jbeta segments was used. Entries here come from immuneACCESS through TCRdb and include only in-frame sequences with V and J called. Some clones fail to appear in such tables; in the studies checked, an unresolved V gene covers under half of the shortfall, and the cause of the remainder is unknown. This sample gives approximately 160,000 clones in total; 75% to 90% of them show up just once. Around 0.97% of the sample comes from the top ten. Source material: PBMCs. These receptors originate from a girl aged 2-15 years in good health and CMV-seropositive.

This rearrangement joins TRBV2 to TRBJ2-2; 10 positions match TRBD2. Trimming cost V 6 bases and J 6 bases; bases outside gene matches: 4. From germline, CDR1 is SNHLY and CDR2 FYNNEI. The CDR3 contains 14 residues. CDR3 sequence reads: CASSVTSGSGELFF. CDR3 coding DNA: TGTGCCAGCAGCGTGACTAGCGGGTCCGGGGAGCTGTTTTTT.

The chain is built from TRBV4-1 and TRBJ1-2; 9 bases align to TRBD1. The trim removed 0 bases at V and 7 bases at J, leaving 6 bases unmatched. CDR1 is MGHRA, CDR2 YSYEKL, per germline. CDR3 size: 15 residues. The CDR3 loop reads CASSQDSQGAIGYTF. CDR3 sequence (DNA): TGCGCCAGCAGCCAAGACTCACAGGGGGCGATTGGCTACACCTTC.

V gene TRBV2 combines with J gene TRBJ2-3; 11 nucleotides match TRBD2. V lost 6 bases to trimming and J lost 2 bases; unmatched junction nucleotides: 7. This CDR3 is built from 16 residues. The V gene's germline CDR1 is SNHLY and CDR2 FYNNEI. Written as DNA, the CDR3 is TGTGCCAGCAGGGCAACTAGCGGGAGCCCCACAGATACGCAGTATTTT. Protein product: CASRATSGSPTDTQYF.

The chain links TRBV2 to TRBJ2-3; D call uncertain. Germline V gene sequence: CDR1 SNHLY, CDR2 FYNNEI. This CDR3 spans 13 amino acids. The germline V and J ends were trimmed by 8 bases and 1 base, with 10 bases remaining between them. The chain's CDR3 is CASGRDRTDTQYF. CDR3 sequence (DNA): TGTGCCAGCGGGCGCGACCGCACAGATACGCAGTATTTT.

This clone was counted only a few times. This chain links TRBV6-5 with TRBJ2-1, with 7 bases that match TRBD1. Looked up from germline, CDR1 is MNHEY and CDR2 is SVGAGI. CDR3 length equals 14 residues. V shed 8 bases and J 5 bases; nucleotides not matched to a gene: 9. The CDR3 DNA is TGTGCCAGCCAGTGGGTGAGGGGGCACAATGAGCAGTTCTTC. Translating it yields CASQWVRGHNEQFF.

The chain links TRBV28 to TRBJ2-7; D gene unclear. This CDR3 region has 13 residues. The germline gives CDR1 MDHEN, CDR2 SYDVKM. With 3 bases removed from V and 4 bases from J, the gap between germline ends came to 10 bases. CDR3 in amino acids: CASSLSLKYEQYF. CDR3 coding DNA: TGTGCCAGCAGTTTGAGCCTAAAATACGAGCAGTACTTC. Full variable domain (missing parts from reference TRBV28 and TRBJ2-7): DVKVTQSSRYLVKRTGEKVFLECVQDMDHENMFWYRQDPGLGLRLIYFSYDVKMKEKGDIPEGYSVSREKKERFSLILESASTNQTSMYLCASSLSLKYEQYFGPGTRLTVT.

V usage is TRBV19 and J usage is TRBJ1-4; no definite D call. Germline values: CDR1 LNHDA, CDR2 SQIVND (reference sequence). CDR3 length equals 14 residues. Deletions cut 1 base from V and 0 bases from J, with 3 bases between. CDR3 protein: CASSIVTTNEKLFF. For the CDR3, the DNA is TGTGCCAGTAGTATAGTAACAACTAATGAAAAACTGTTTTTT.

In this sample, this clone turned up once. This chain links TRBV6-5 with TRBJ1-1; 8 bases align to TRBD1. Germline V gives CDR1 MNHEY, CDR2 SVGAGI. The CDR3 contains 13 residues. V was pared by 6 bases and J by 5 bases, with 5 bases of the junction left unmatched. The CDR3 region has the DNA TGTGCCAGCAGGACCAGGGGGCAGACTGAAGCTTTCTTT. Its protein product is CASRTRGQTEAFF.

This clone appeared a few times. This sequence joins TRBV5-1 and TRBJ1-3; the D gene is possibly TRBD1 (6 bases). The CDR3 has 15 residues. The germline V gene encodes CDR1 SGHRS and CDR2 YFSETQ. The V and J ends lost 1 base and 2 bases respectively, with 10 bases between them. The CDR3 DNA sequence: TGCGCCAGCAGCTTGCAGGGGTTGACTGGAAACACCATATATTTT. This encodes CASSLQGLTGNTIYF.

The chain recombines TRBV29-1 with TRBJ2-7; TRBD1 is a possible D gene (6 bases). Germline CDR1 and CDR2: SQVTM and ANQGSEA. V shed 6 bases and J shed 6 bases, with 18 bases lying between them. This CDR3 has 13 residues. The CDR3 protein is CSVQQGESSEQYF. As DNA, the CDR3 is TGCAGCGTCCAACAGGGAGAAAGTAGCGAGCAGTACTTC.

The V call is TRBV4-1, the J call TRBJ2-1; the match to TRBD2 covers 11 bases. Germline CDR1 MGHRA, CDR2 YSYEKL. This CDR3 region has 17 residues. The J segment lost 9 bases and the V segment lost 3 bases, leaving 13 bases of the junction unmatched. The DNA for the CDR3 is TGCGCCAGCAGCCAGAGGGGTCCTAGCGGGAGGACGGGTGAGCAGTTCTTC. This gives the protein CASSQRGPSGRTGEQFF.